Below are 20 T cell receptor beta chains sequenced from a single sample in a study of blood T cell repertoires in COVID-19. Sequencing was performed with immunoSEQ multiplex PCR; in TCRdb, only in-frame clones are kept and a portion is missing. The repertoire holds around 100,000 clones, approximately 80% seen once, with approximately 0.76% in the top ten. The sample consisted of peripheral blood. These receptors were taken from a woman in her 70s with acute or convalescent COVID-19.

The chain employs TRBV19 and TRBJ1-5, with D maybe TRBD1 (5 bases). V was pared by 5 bases and J by 7 bases, with 21 bases between. The CDR3 sequence is 16 residues long. The germline V gene has CDR1 LNHDA and CDR2 SQIVND (reference sequence). The CDR3 nucleotides read TGTGCCAGTAGTCCCCTGGGGGGAGGGCGGGAACAGCCCCAGCATTTT. Amino acids: CASSPLGGGREQPQHF.

The chain combines TRBV29-1 with TRBJ2-6; D is ambiguous. This CDR3 is built from 13 residues. The V end was cut by 6 bases, the J end by 0 bases, with 6 bases between. The germline V gene has CDR1 SQVTM and CDR2 ANQGSEA. The CDR3, as DNA: TGCAGCGTCCCGGGCTCTGGGGCCAACGTCCTGACTTTC. Protein sequence: CSVPGSGANVLTF.

The genes are TRBV6-1 and TRBJ1-1, with D perhaps TRBD1 (6 bases). CDR3 size: 13 residues. CDR1 MNHNS and CDR2 SASEGT come from the germline V gene. Between the trimmed V and J ends, which lost 2 bases and 10 bases, there was a span of 14 bases. The CDR3 DNA follows: TGTGCCAGCAGTGAAACACAGGGATCCCGAGCTTTCTTT. It yields the protein CASSETQGSRAFF.

CDR3 sequence: CASSEDRGNGYTF. As DNA, the CDR3 is TGTGCCAGCAGTGAGGACAGGGGGAATGGCTACACCTTC. The chain is built from TRBV6-1 and TRBJ1-2, with TRBD1 matching over 10 bases. With V trimmed by 3 bases and J by 6 bases, 1 base remained unmatched. The CDR3 totals 13 residues. The germline V gene encodes CDR1 MNHNS and CDR2 SASEGT.

About this clone: Other DNA sequences in the sample encode the same CDR3. The rearrangement uses TRBV19 and TRBJ2-7, with TRBD1 identical over 8 bases. Germline CDR1 LNHDA, CDR2 SQIVND (reference sequence). With 6 bases clipped from V and 0 bases from J, the junction kept 7 bases outside the gene matches. This CDR3 has 15 residues. The CDR3 here is CASSPGTGISYEQYF. The CDR3 nucleotides read TGTGCCAGTAGCCCGGGGACAGGAATCTCCTACGAGCAGTACTTC. Full variable domain (missing parts from reference TRBV19 and TRBJ2-7): DGGITQSPKYLFRKEGQNVTLSCEQNLNHDAMYWYRQDPGQGLRLIYYSQIVNDFQKGDIAEGYSVSREKKESFPLTVTSAQKNPTAFYLCASSPGTGISYEQYFGPGTRLTVT.

The chain carries TRBV18 and TRBJ2-5, with 8 bases aligning to TRBD2. Per the germline V gene, CDR1 is KGHSH and CDR2 is LQKENI. This CDR3 comprises 15 residues. J gave up 1 base and V 5 bases, and 6 bases lay outside the gene matches. CDR3 DNA sequence: TGTGCCAGCTCATTCCAAAGCGGGGGCCAAGAGACCCAGTACTTC. Residues: CASSFQSGGQETQYF.

V is TRBV5-1 and J is TRBJ1-3; D gene uncertain. V lost 4 bases and J 0 bases, leaving 11 bases between the germline ends. Germline V gene sequence: CDR1 SGHRS, CDR2 YFSETQ. CDR3 size: 15 residues. The CDR3 reads CASSRDTDSGNTIYF. The CDR3 DNA sequence: TGCGCCAGCAGCCGCGACACGGACTCTGGAAACACCATATATTTT.

This chain links TRBV6-5 with TRBJ2-2; TRBD1 matches 9 bases. V lost 6 bases to trimming and J lost 4 bases; unmatched junction nucleotides: 6. The CDR3 is 15 residues long. CDR1 MNHEY and CDR2 SVGAGI come from the germline V gene. The chain's CDR3 is CASRARDRVTGELFF. The CDR3, as DNA: TGTGCCAGCAGGGCCCGGGACAGGGTCACCGGGGAGCTGTTTTTT.

The chain employs TRBV9 and TRBJ1-6; 7 positions agree with TRBD1. V shed 2 bases and J 9 bases; nucleotides not matched to a gene: 5. The length of the CDR3 is 14 residues. CDR1 is SGDLS and CDR2 is YYNGEE in the germline V gene. CDR3 coding DNA: TGTGCCAGCAGCGTCTGGGACAGCGGTTCACCCCTCCACTTT. This translates into CASSVWDSGSPLHF.

The chain couples TRBV7-8 to TRBJ1-1; the match to TRBD1 covers 10 bases. Germline V gene lookup returns CDR1 SGHVS and CDR2 FQNEAQ. The ends lost 3 bases at V and 1 base at J; junction bases unmatched: 2. The CDR3 sequence is 15 residues long. CDR3 sequence: CASSLRTGGNTEAFF. The CDR3 nucleotides read TGTGCCAGCAGCTTGAGGACAGGGGGGAACACTGAAGCTTTCTTT.

The chain carries TRBV6-5 and TRBJ1-5; D is uncertain. This CDR3 contains 15 residues. V gave up 0 bases and J gave up 9 bases, with 15 bases separating them. CDR1 is MNHEY and CDR2 is SVGAGI in the germline V gene. The CDR3 region has the DNA TGTGCCAGCAGTTACTCCACTGGAGGGCTTACGCCCCAGCATTTT. Its protein product is CASSYSTGGLTPQHF.

The chain employs TRBV27 and TRBJ2-3; TRBD1 agrees at 8 bases. Germline values: CDR1 MNHEY, CDR2 SMNVEV (reference sequence). J gave up 3 bases and V 3 bases, and 2 bases lay outside the gene matches. CDR3 length: 14 residues. DNA of the CDR3: TGTGCCAGCAGTTTGGACAGGGCGACAGATACGCAGTATTTT. Amino acids: CASSLDRATDTQYF.

A few counts support this clone. The chain joins TRBV2 to TRBJ2-5; D ambiguous. CDR3 length equals 13 residues. The V gene's germline CDR1 is SNHLY and CDR2 FYNNEI. Trimming pared 3 bases from V and 5 bases from J, leaving 10 bases between. Here the CDR3 reads CASSEYRSETQYF. As DNA, the CDR3 is TGTGCCAGCAGTGAGTACAGATCGGAGACCCAGTACTTC. The full variable domain, completed using reference TRBV2 and TRBJ2-5, is EPEVTQTPSHQVTQMGQEVILRCVPISNHLYFYWYRQILGQKVEFLVSFYNNEISEKSEIFDDQFSVERPDGSNFTLKIRSTKLEDSAMYFCASSEYRSETQYFGPGTRLLVL.

The rearrangement links TRBV2 to TRBJ1-6; maybe TRBD1 (5 bases). The CDR3 totals 14 residues. Germline CDR1 SNHLY, CDR2 FYNNEI. V lost 2 bases and J lost 9, with 11 bases in between. This chain's CDR3 is CASSESDTVSPLHF. For the CDR3, the DNA is TGTGCCAGCAGTGAATCGGACACGGTTTCACCCCTCCACTTT.

This sequence joins TRBV2 and TRBJ1-5; D gene ambiguous. CDR1 is SNHLY and CDR2 is FYNNEI in the germline V gene. Trimming stripped 3 bases from V and 5 bases from J, with 8 bases between. The CDR3 has 13 residues. DNA for the CDR3: TGTGCCAGCAGTGATGTAGAGGATCAGCCCCAGCATTTT. As protein: CASSDVEDQPQHF.

This clone appeared a few times. Sequence at one end of the junction differs from germline and may be a read error. This chain uses TRBV2 with TRBJ1-5; D is unclear. The CDR3 spans 15 residues. CDR1 and CDR2 from the germline V gene are SNHLY and FYNNEI. The CDR3 DNA reads as TGTGCCAGCAGCGAAGGTCTTTATAGCAATCAGCCCCAGCATTTT. As protein: CASSEGLYSNQPQHF.

The gene calls are TRBV5-6 and TRBJ2-7; 7 bases line up with TRBD2. This CDR3 region has 17 residues. Germline V gene lookup returns CDR1 SGHDT and CDR2 YYEEEE. The V gene end was trimmed by 0 bases and the J gene end by 4 bases; junction bases not matched to a gene: 13. The CDR3 is CASSLGALAGLGYEQYF. The CDR3 DNA is TGTGCCAGCAGCTTGGGCGCCTTAGCGGGCCTGGGGTACGAGCAGTACTTC.

This clone was observed a single time. Sequence at one end of the junction differs from germline and may be a read error. This rearrangement joins TRBV3-1 (or the pseudogene TRBV3-2) to TRBJ1-3; 8 nucleotides align to TRBD1. This CDR3 has 15 residues. Germline lookup yields CDR1 LGHDT and CDR2 YNNKEL (reference sequence). This CDR3 reads CASSQAGGSANTIYF. Here the CDR3 DNA reads TGTGCCAGCAGCCAAGCAGGGGGCTCTGCAAACACCATATATTTT.

The chain couples TRBV2 to TRBJ1-2, with TRBD1 as a possible D gene (5 bases). The CDR3 sequence is 14 residues long. Germline V CDR1 and CDR2: SNHLY, FYNNEI. With 6 bases removed from V and 6 bases from J, the gap between germline ends came to 17 bases. CDR3 bases: TGTGCCAGCAGGGCAGATAGACAGAGAGATGGCTACACCTTC. It specifies CASRADRQRDGYTF. The variable domain in full, with the rest retrieved from reference TRBV2 and TRBJ1-2, is EPEVTQTPSHQVTQMGQEVILRCVPISNHLYFYWYRQILGQKVEFLVSFYNNEISEKSEIFDDQFSVERPDGSNFTLKIRSTKLEDSAMYFCASRADRQRDGYTFGSGTRLTVV.

The chain is built from TRBV6-6 and TRBJ1-1; D ambiguous. V was trimmed by 1 base and J by 0 bases, leaving 9 bases between them. CDR1 and CDR2 (germline): MNHNY, SVGAGI (reference sequence). The CDR3 totals 15 residues. The CDR3 DNA reads TGTGCCAGCAGTTACTGGCCGGAGGTGAACACTGAAGCTTTCTTT. Amino acids: CASSYWPEVNTEAFF.